The 20 T cell receptor beta chains below all came from one sample that was sequenced in a study of T cell repertoires in cytomegalovirus infection. TCRdb re-called the reads through MiXCR, storing one row per CDR3 protein. The table includes hundreds of thousands of distinct CDR3 sequences, 20% to 25% detected once. Sequenced sample: CD8+ T cells from PBMCs. These receptors were taken from a human donor in good health (CMV status not recorded). Some clones in this sample may be carry-over from other donors' samples.

The chain combines TRBV9 with TRBJ2-1; D unresolved. V lost 0 bases, J lost 4 bases, and 8 bases lay in between. Germline V gene lookup returns CDR1 SGDLS and CDR2 YYNGEE. The CDR3 covers 14 residues. CDR3 amino acids: CASSVVPAYNEQFF. The CDR3 region has the DNA TGTGCCAGCAGCGTAGTACCAGCTTACAATGAGCAGTTCTTC.

The V call is TRBV29-1, the J call TRBJ2-7, with D tentatively TRBD2 (6 bases). The CDR3 is 15 residues long. CDR1 SQVTM and CDR2 ANQGSEA come from the germline V gene. With 2 bases removed from V and 4 bases from J, the gap between germline ends came to 18 bases. This CDR3 is CSVEKEGSPRYEQYF. In DNA, the CDR3 is TGCAGCGTTGAAAAGGAGGGGTCCCCTCGGTACGAGCAGTACTTC.

To note about this clonotype: A read error may explain this, as a much larger clone is one base away. The V call is TRBV7-6, the J call TRBJ2-5, with no clear D. Germline loops: CDR1 SGHVS, CDR2 FNYEAQ. The CDR3 is 13 amino acids. CDR3 region: CVSREPDQETQYF. For the CDR3, the DNA is TGTGTCAGCAGAGAACCGGACCAAGAGACCCAGTACTTC.

The CDR3 loop reads CASTLQGADQPQHF. CDR3 DNA sequence: TGTGCCAGTACTTTACAGGGGGCCGATCAGCCCCAGCATTTT. The chain uses TRBV28 and TRBJ1-5; 9 positions agree with TRBD1. The CDR3 has 14 amino acids. The V gene's germline CDR1 is MDHEN and CDR2 SYDVKM. V shed 9 bases, J shed 5 bases, and the junction held 8 bases outside the gene matches.

Only a few counts were recorded for this clonotype. V is TRBV28 and J is TRBJ2-7, with D possibly TRBD1 on 5 matching bases. The CDR3 extends over 13 amino acids. From germline, CDR1 is MDHEN and CDR2 SYDVKM. Trimming left V 7 bases short and J 1 base short, with 11 bases between. CDR3 DNA sequence: TGTGCCAGCAATAGAGCAGGGTCCTACGAGCAGTACGTC. It codes for CASNRAGSYEQYV.

The chain links TRBV11-2 to TRBJ2-7; D is undetermined. The CDR3 consists of 17 residues. The germline V gene encodes CDR1 SGHAT and CDR2 FQNNGV. V dropped 0 bases and J dropped 0 bases, with 15 bases sitting between them. CDR3 region: CASSLDFLGQSSYEQYF. DNA of the CDR3: TGTGCCAGCAGCTTAGACTTCTTGGGTCAGAGCTCCTACGAGCAGTACTTC. Filled out from reference TRBV11-2 and TRBJ2-7, the complete variable domain reads EAGVAQSPRYKIIEKRQSVAFWCNPISGHATLYWYQQILGQGPKLLIQFQNNGVVDDSQLPKDRFSAERLKGVDSTLKIQPAKLEDSAVYLCASSLDFLGQSSYEQYFGPGTRLTVT.

This clonotype was seen at least ten times. The chain is built from TRBV7-2 and TRBJ2-7; possible D gene TRBD2, 6 bases. V was cut by 2 bases and J by 5 bases, with 19 bases left in between. The CDR3 consists of 16 residues. The germline CDR1 and CDR2 sequences are SGHTA and FQGNSA. In DNA form, the CDR3 reads TGTGCCAGCAGCTTACTGGCCATGGGAGGCGGCGACGAGCAGTACTTC. It encodes CASSLLAMGGGDEQYF.

Many counts were recorded for this clonotype. The rearrangement links TRBV7-9 to TRBJ1-6; the D is unclear. Germline-derived CDR1 and CDR2 are SEHNR and FQNEAQ (reference sequence). Trimming left V 8 bases short and J 9 bases short, with 11 bases between. This CDR3 has 12 residues. CDR3: CASREDGSPLHF. DNA of the CDR3: TGTGCCAGCCGGGAGGATGGTTCACCCCTCCACTTT.

The chain has TRBV7-6 and TRBJ1-2, with TRBD1 matching over 8 bases. The V and J ends lost 5 bases and 0 bases, in that order; junction bases with no gene match: 11. The CDR3 loop spans 17 amino acids. The germline gives CDR1 SGHVS, CDR2 FNYEAQ. CDR3 protein: CASSLRTGLGSNYGYTF. The CDR3 bases are TGTGCCAGCAGCCTCCGGACAGGGCTTGGATCTAACTATGGCTACACCTTC. Drawing the rest from reference TRBV7-6 and TRBJ1-2, the complete variable domain is GAGVSQSPRYKVTKRGQDVALRCDPISGHVSLYWYRQALGQGPEFLTYFNYEAQQDKSGLPNDRFSAERPEGSISTLTIQRTEQRDSAMYRCASSLRTGLGSNYGYTFGSGTRLTVV.

This chain connects TRBV15 to TRBJ1-1; D ambiguous. V dropped 1 base and J dropped 7 bases, with 13 bases sitting between them. Looked up from germline, CDR1 is LNHNV and CDR2 is YYDKDF (reference sequence). The CDR3 runs 14 residues. CDR3 nucleotide sequence: TGTGCCACCAGCAGAGTACAACAGATACATGAAGCTTTCTTT. Translating it yields CATSRVQQIHEAFF.

This clonotype occurred many times. The chain uses TRBV29-1 and TRBJ1-5; D gene unclear. This CDR3 has 15 amino acids. The V and J ends lost 5 bases and 4 bases respectively, with 18 bases between them. The V gene's germline CDR1 is SQVTM and CDR2 ANQGSEA. CDR3 in DNA: TGCAGCGTTCTAGACGGTTCTAAGGCTAATCAGCCCCAGCATTTT. It codes for CSVLDGSKANQPQHF.

This sequence joins TRBV6-2 or TRBV6-3 and TRBJ2-7; D remains unclear. The length of the CDR3 is 12 residues. The germline V gene encodes CDR1 MNHEY and CDR2 SVGEGT. Trimming cost V 6 bases and J 5 bases, with 11 bases left between them. For the CDR3, the DNA is TGTGCCAGCAGAACAATAAGGAACGAGCAGTACTTC. Translation gives CASRTIRNEQYF.

This clonotype was seen a few times. The rearrangement links TRBV7-2 to TRBJ2-5, with 12 bases fitting TRBD2. V lost 5 bases and J lost 2; bases outside the gene matches: 9. The CDR3 sequence is 17 residues long. Germline V gene data show CDR1 as SGHTA and CDR2 as FQGNSA. The CDR3 loop reads CASSPPGLAGGQETQYF. In DNA form, the CDR3 reads TGTGCCAGCAGCCCCCCTGGGCTAGCGGGGGGGCAAGAGACCCAGTACTTC.

This clonotype has ten or more counts. J is TRBJ2-3 and V is TRBV6-6; D is unclear. This CDR3 spans 16 amino acids. Per the germline V gene, CDR1 is MNHNY and CDR2 is SVGAGI (reference sequence). The ends were cut back, 2 bases at V and 0 bases at J, with 12 bases in the middle. The CDR3 loop reads CASSYGVESSTDTQYF. CDR3 coding DNA: TGTGCCAGCAGTTACGGGGTCGAATCTAGCACAGATACGCAGTATTTT.

This clonotype was seen a handful of times. This chain joins TRBV20-1 and TRBJ2-2, with D tentatively TRBD2 (6 bases). This CDR3 has 16 amino acids. The V gene lost 4 bases and the J gene lost 0 bases, with 15 bases spanning the gap. The V gene's germline CDR1 is DFQATT and CDR2 SNEGSKA (reference sequence). CDR3 amino acids: CSATPRRVSNTGELFF. The CDR3 nucleotides are TGCAGTGCTACCCCCAGGAGGGTTTCGAACACCGGGGAGCTGTTTTTT.

The CDR3 sequence: CASSLAGGPGEDIQYF. In DNA form, the CDR3 reads TGTGCCAGCAGTTTGGCGGGGGGGCCGGGGGAAGACATTCAGTACTTC. The chain recombines TRBV6-5 with TRBJ2-4, with TRBD2 identical over 9 bases. This CDR3 comprises 16 residues. V was clipped by 4 bases and J by 8 bases; unmatched bases: 12. The V gene's germline CDR1 is MNHEY and CDR2 SVGAGI.

The chain carries TRBV28 and TRBJ2-7, with TRBD2 as a possible D gene (6 bases). The V and J ends lost 2 bases and 7 bases respectively, with 15 bases between them. The V gene's germline CDR1 is MDHEN and CDR2 SYDVKM. The CDR3 is made up of 14 amino acids. CDR3 nucleotides: TGTGCCAGCAGTTTAATCCGCAGGGAGGAGGAGCAGTACGTC. Translated: CASSLIRREEEQYV.

This clonotype was seen repeatedly, ten times or more. This chain uses TRBV7-9 with TRBJ1-1; 8 positions match TRBD1. The V segment lost 2 bases and the J segment 1 base; nucleotides outside the gene matches: 6. This CDR3 region has 16 residues. Germline loops: CDR1 SEHNR, CDR2 FQNEAQ (reference sequence). CDR3 loop: CASSLSPGQANTEAFF. CDR3 bases: TGTGCCAGCAGCTTATCCCCGGGACAGGCGAACACTGAAGCTTTCTTT.

The sample holds a few counts of this clonotype. The V gene is TRBV29-1, the J gene TRBJ2-5; D is uncertain. Trimming removed 1 base from V and 0 bases from J, with 12 bases in between. The CDR3 is 15 residues long. Germline CDR1 SQVTM, CDR2 ANQGSEA. The CDR3 DNA reads as TGCAGCGTTGAAGGGGTTGGCCCGTACCAAGAGACCCAGTACTTC. It is translated as CSVEGVGPYQETQYF.

A few counts support this clonotype. The V call is TRBV4-3, the J call TRBJ1-3; D ambiguous. From germline, CDR1 is LGHNA and CDR2 YSLEER. The CDR3 covers 16 residues. Trimming shortened V by 0 bases and J by 0 bases, and 9 bases separated the two germline ends. The CDR3 sequence is CASSQDLGSSGNTIYF. The CDR3, as DNA: TGCGCCAGCAGCCAAGATCTGGGCAGCTCTGGAAACACCATATATTTT.